The clone carrying this T cell receptor (beta chain) was found a few times. V was shortened by 6 bases and J by 0 bases, with 14 bases between the two germline ends. Germline V gene data show CDR1 as MNHEY and CDR2 as SVGAGI. This CDR3 comprises 15 residues. The data derive from a study of Ad26.COV2.S vaccination and SARS-CoV-2 variants. Method: immunoSEQ multiplex PCR; TCRdb's copy keeps in-frame clones and lacks some. The data show around 500,000 clones, with 80% to 90% seen just once and over 1.5% held by the top ten. As to treatment: some 20 received Ad26.COV2.S at low or high dose, single or two shots; roughly five received placebo; per-sample allocation not given. At day 63 after the first vaccine or placebo injection, samples were drawn.

The specimen was peripheral blood, collected in a trial of Ad26.COV2.S vaccine versus placebo. The V and J genes are TRBV6-5 and TRBJ1-1, with D perhaps TRBD1 (6 bases). The source is a person aged 18-60 years who received the Ad26.COV2.S COVID-19 vaccine or a placebo. The CDR3 here is CASSYTGTMNTEAFF. CDR3 nucleotides: TGTGCCAGCAGCTATACAGGGACCATGAACACTGAAGCTTTCTTT.